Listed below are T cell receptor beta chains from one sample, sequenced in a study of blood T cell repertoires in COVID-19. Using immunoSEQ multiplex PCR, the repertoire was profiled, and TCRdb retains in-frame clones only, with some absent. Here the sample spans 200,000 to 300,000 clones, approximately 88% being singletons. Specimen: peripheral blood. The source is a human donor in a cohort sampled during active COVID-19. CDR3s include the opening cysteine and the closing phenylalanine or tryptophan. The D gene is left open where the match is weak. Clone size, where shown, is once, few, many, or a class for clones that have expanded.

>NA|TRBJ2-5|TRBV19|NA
CASSRREETQYF
TGTGCCAGTAGTCGTCGGGAGGAGACCCAGTACTTC
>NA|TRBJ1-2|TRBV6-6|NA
CASSYSPAGPYGYTF
TGTGCCAGCAGTTACTCCCCGGCAGGGCCCTATGGCTACACCTTC
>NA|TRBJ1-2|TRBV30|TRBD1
CAWDTGASYGYTF
TGTGCCTGGGATACAGGGGCCAGCTATGGCTACACCTTC
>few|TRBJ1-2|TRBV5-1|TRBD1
CASSLEGQGYGYTF
TGCGCCAGCAGCTTGGAGGGACAGGGATATGGCTACACCTTC
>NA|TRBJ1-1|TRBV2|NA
CASTLHTQNTEAFF
TGTGCCAGCACACTACATACCCAGAACACTGAAGCTTTCTTT
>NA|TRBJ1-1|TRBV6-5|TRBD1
CASVRDRDMNTEAFF
TGTGCCAGCGTACGGGACAGGGACATGAACACTGAAGCTTTCTTT
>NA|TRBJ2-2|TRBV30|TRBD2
CAWDPGTTNTGELFF
TGTGCCTGGGACCCCGGGACTACGAACACCGGGGAGCTGTTTTTT
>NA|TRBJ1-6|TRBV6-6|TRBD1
CASSPGQYNSPLHF
TGTGCCAGCAGTCCGGGACAGTATAATTCACCCCTCCACTTT
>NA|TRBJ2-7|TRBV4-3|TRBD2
CASSQAGGEADEQYF
TGCGCCAGCAGCCAGGCCGGGGGGGAGGCCGACGAGCAGTACTTC
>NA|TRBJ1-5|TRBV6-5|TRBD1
CASSRGTAGNQPQHF
TGTGCCAGCAGCCGCGGGACAGCGGGCAATCAGCCCCAGCATTTT
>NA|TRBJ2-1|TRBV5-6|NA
CASNCLGGDSYNEQFF
TGTGCCAGCAACTGTCTCGGCGGGGACTCCTACAATGAGCAGTTCTTC
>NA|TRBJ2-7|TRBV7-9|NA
CASSSGVRTYEQYF
TGTGCCAGCAGCTCCGGGGTCCGCACCTACGAGCAGTACTTC
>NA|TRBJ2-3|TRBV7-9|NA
CASSSLADTQYF
TGTGCCAGCAGCTCCCTAGCAGATACGCAGTATTTT
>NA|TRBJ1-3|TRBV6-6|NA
CASSYFPASSGNTIYF
TGTGCCAGCAGTTATTTCCCGGCTAGCTCTGGAAACACCATATATTTT
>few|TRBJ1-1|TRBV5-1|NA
CASSFGSRDTEAFF
TGCGCCAGCAGCTTCGGATCGCGGGACACTGAAGCTTTCTTT
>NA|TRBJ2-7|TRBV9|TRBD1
CASSVAGTGSYEQYF
TGTGCCAGCAGCGTAGCAGGGACAGGGTCCTACGAGCAGTACTTC
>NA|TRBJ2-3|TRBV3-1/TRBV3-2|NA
CASSQAVGRDTQYF
TGTGCCAGCAGCCAAGCAGTGGGGCGGGATACGCAGTATTTT